Presented here are 18 T cell receptor beta chains from one specimen sequenced in a study of vaccination and CD4 T cells after COVID-19 (dated by TCRdb to 2021 to 2024). This sample's treatment or condition label indicates: roughly 11-day PBMC culture with coronavirus spike peptide pools or control peptides (ViraFEST assay). The library came from PCR. Sequenced on an Illumina iSeq 100. DNA from cultured CD4+ T cells underwent TCR sequencing with the Oncomine TCR Beta short-read assay at the Johns Hopkins FTIC core. TCRdb's own reprocessing of the public reads used fastp at Q25 and MiXCR and kept productive beta chains. CDR3 protein duplicates are merged, each entry listing the most common genes and DNA. This sample lists 25,000 to 30,000 distinct CDR3 sequences; about two thirds were detected once. The ten largest clones add up to around a sixth of the sample. Their antigens remain unidentified. The material sequenced was CD4+ T cells from blood, cultured in vitro, taken after SARS-CoV-2 vaccination. These receptors originate from a human donor who received a COVID-19 vaccine.

V and J are TRBV20-1 and TRBJ1-6, with 8 bases that match TRBD1. Trimming took 0 bases from V and 0 from J; bases not matched to a gene: 7. This CDR3 comprises 18 residues. Germline-derived CDR1 and CDR2 are DFQATT and SNEGSKA (reference sequence). The CDR3 sequence: CSARDFTGGSSYNSPLHF. In DNA, the CDR3 is TGCAGTGCTAGAGATTTTACAGGGGGGAGCTCCTATAATTCACCCCTCCACTTT.

This chain connects TRBV21-1 to TRBJ2-2; the D call of TRBD2 is as the table states it, not checked on the DNA. TRBV21-1 is a known pseudogene. CDR3 size: 19 residues. The CDR3 sequence is CASSKVRCGAGGYTGELFF. The CDR3 DNA sequence: TGTGCCAGCAGCAAAGTCCGGTGTGGAGCGGGGGGGTACACCGGGGAGCTGTTTTTT.

This chain connects TRBV12-3 or TRBV12-4 to TRBJ1-3; D gene uncertain. The CDR3 is 14 residues long. V was shortened by 6 bases and J by 1 base, with 10 bases between the two germline ends. CDR3 region: CASRGDESGNTIYF. CDR3 DNA sequence: TGTGCCAGCAGGGGAGATGAATCTGGAAACACCATATATTTT.

This clonotype has only one observation. The V gene is TRBV30, the J gene TRBJ2-7, with D maybe TRBD2 (6 bases). The CDR3 totals 16 residues. Trimming took off 2 bases at V and 2 bases at J, with 19 bases between the two ends. Germline CDR1 GTSNPN, CDR2 SVGIG (reference sequence). This chain's CDR3 is CAWSSLRGSRTYEQYF. DNA of the CDR3: TGTGCCTGGAGTTCACTCCGGGGGTCCAGAACCTACGAGCAGTACTTC.

CDR3 loop: CSAVRPGTSGGANIQYF. The CDR3 DNA reads as TGCAGTGCTGTCCGACCCGGGACTAGCGGGGGGGCCAACATTCAGTACTTC. This chain links TRBV20-1 with TRBJ2-4, with 16 positions matching TRBD2. The CDR3 consists of 17 residues. V lost 5 bases and J lost 7; bases outside the gene matches: 11. Germline CDR1 DFQATT, CDR2 SNEGSKA (reference sequence).

The rearrangement joins TRBV6-5 to TRBJ1-6; TRBD1 matches at 10 bases. CDR3 length: 17 residues. Germline V gives CDR1 MNHEY, CDR2 SVGAGI. J lost 7 bases, V lost 1 base, and 7 bases had no gene match. The chain's CDR3 is CASSYLRQGAHNSPLHF. The CDR3 region has the DNA TGTGCCAGCAGTTACTTACGACAGGGGGCGCACAATTCACCCCTCCACTTT.

The gene calls are TRBV30 and TRBJ2-1; no clear D. Trimming shortened V by 0 bases and J by 9 bases, and 15 bases separated the two germline ends. CDR1 and CDR2 (germline): GTSNPN, SVGIG (reference sequence). The CDR3 contains 14 residues. The CDR3 protein is CAWSVHKDQPEQFF. Here the CDR3 DNA reads TGTGCCTGGAGTGTACATAAAGACCAGCCTGAGCAGTTCTTC.

This sequence joins TRBV7-8 and TRBJ1-6; D is uncertain. V was shortened by 1 base and J by 9 bases, with 13 bases between the two germline ends. The CDR3 is 15 residues long. From germline, CDR1 is SGHVS and CDR2 FQNEAQ. The CDR3 sequence is CASSLGGSGASPLHF. DNA for the CDR3: TGTGCCAGCAGCTTAGGAGGGAGCGGTGCTTCACCCCTCCACTTT.

The genes are TRBV2 and TRBJ2-1, with D perhaps being TRBD1 or TRBD2 (6 bases each). The CDR3 contains 14 residues. Germline V gene lookup returns CDR1 SNHLY and CDR2 FYNNEI. The V and J ends lost 1 base and 5 bases respectively, with 9 bases between them. The CDR3 region has the DNA TGTGCCAGCAGTGAAGAGGGGGGTGACAATGAGCAGTTCTTC. This gives the protein CASSEEGGDNEQFF. Variable domain in full (rest from reference TRBV2 and TRBJ2-1): EPEVTQTPSHQVTQMGQEVILRCVPISNHLYFYWYRQILGQKVEFLVSFYNNEISEKSEIFDDQFSVERPDGSNFTLKIRSTKLEDSAMYFCASSEEGGDNEQFFGPGTRLTVL.

The chain links TRBV6-5 to TRBJ1-3, with D perhaps matching TRBD1 (5 bases). Trimming cost V 0 bases and J 0 bases, with 9 bases left between them. Germline V gene lookup returns CDR1 MNHEY and CDR2 SVGAGI. The CDR3 extends over 16 amino acids. As DNA, the CDR3 is TGTGCCAGCAGTTACTCAGGGGCCAGCTCTGGAAACACCATATATTTT. This codes for CASSYSGASSGNTIYF.

This clonotype has more than one count but fewer than ten. This chain links TRBV19 with TRBJ1-5; D gene uncertain. Between the trimmed V and J ends, which lost 3 bases and 2 bases, there was a span of 5 bases. The CDR3 runs 13 residues. Germline lookup yields CDR1 LNHDA and CDR2 SQIVND (reference sequence). The CDR3 protein is CASSIEGNQPQHF. CDR3 nucleotides: TGTGCCAGTAGTATTGAGGGCAATCAGCCCCAGCATTTT.

This chain links TRBV19 with TRBJ1-2, with 7 bases lining up with TRBD1. V was pared by 2 bases and J by 3 bases, with 9 bases of the junction left unmatched. CDR3 size: 16 residues. Germline V CDR1 and CDR2: LNHDA, SQIVND (reference sequence). In DNA, the CDR3 is TGTGCCAGTAGTATACGGACAGGCGTTGTGGACTATGGCTACACCTTC. It codes for CASSIRTGVVDYGYTF. Full variable domain (outside the CDR3, taken from reference TRBV19 and TRBJ1-2): DGGITQSPKYLFRKEGQNVTLSCEQNLNHDAMYWYRQDPGQGLRLIYYSQIVNDFQKGDIAEGYSVSREKKESFPLTVTSAQKNPTAFYLCASSIRTGVVDYGYTFGSGTRLTVV.

The chain recombines TRBV11-2 with TRBJ1-2; 10 positions match TRBD1. The CDR3 has 13 residues. Per germline, CDR1 SGHAT and CDR2 FQNNGV. With V trimmed by 5 bases and J by 5 bases, 2 bases remained unmatched. CDR3 sequence: CASSTGQGYGYTF. The CDR3 DNA is TGTGCCAGCAGCACGGGACAGGGGTATGGCTACACCTTC.

CDR3 residues: CASSYPRTGREFDETQYF. Written as DNA, the CDR3 is TGTGCCAGCAGTTACCCCAGGACAGGGAGAGAGTTCGATGAGACCCAGTACTTC. The chain links TRBV6-5 to TRBJ2-5; 8 bases fit TRBD1. Germline CDR1 MNHEY, CDR2 SVGAGI. The ends lost 2 bases at V and 5 bases at J; junction bases unmatched: 16. The CDR3 consists of 18 residues.

The rearrangement joins TRBV5-1 to TRBJ1-6, with 9 positions matching TRBD1. Trimming removed 4 bases from V and 10 bases from J; junction bases left unmatched: 12. There are 16 residues in the CDR3. Germline assignment: CDR1 SGHRS and CDR2 YFSETQ. For the CDR3, the DNA is TGCGCCAGCAGCCCCCCATACCGGGACAGGGCCTCACCCCTCCACTTT. Its translation: CASSPPYRDRASPLHF.

This chain links TRBV18 with TRBJ2-5, with a tentative D call TRBD1 (5 bases). The V end was cut by 3 bases, the J end by 2 bases, with 10 bases between. The CDR3 is 14 amino acids. The germline V gene encodes CDR1 KGHSH and CDR2 LQKENI. The CDR3 region is CASSPTGGQETQYF. CDR3 coding DNA: TGTGCCAGCTCACCTACAGGTGGACAAGAGACCCAGTACTTC.

This chain uses TRBV20-1 with TRBJ1-6; no firm D call. The length of the CDR3 is 15 residues. CDR1 and CDR2 (germline): DFQATT, SNEGSKA (reference sequence). V dropped 3 bases and J dropped 0 bases, with 9 bases sitting between them. CDR3 loop: CSASIGSSYNSPLHF. The CDR3 DNA sequence: TGCAGTGCTAGCATCGGGAGCTCCTATAATTCACCCCTCCACTTT.

The chain links TRBV30 to TRBJ1-1; the D is unclear. V dropped 4 bases and J dropped 4 bases, with 16 bases sitting between them. This CDR3 is 14 amino acids long. CDR1 is GTSNPN, CDR2 SVGIG, per germline (reference sequence). CDR3 residues: CAWKVGRFGTEAFF. Written as DNA, the CDR3 is TGTGCCTGGAAGGTGGGCAGGTTTGGCACTGAAGCTTTCTTT.